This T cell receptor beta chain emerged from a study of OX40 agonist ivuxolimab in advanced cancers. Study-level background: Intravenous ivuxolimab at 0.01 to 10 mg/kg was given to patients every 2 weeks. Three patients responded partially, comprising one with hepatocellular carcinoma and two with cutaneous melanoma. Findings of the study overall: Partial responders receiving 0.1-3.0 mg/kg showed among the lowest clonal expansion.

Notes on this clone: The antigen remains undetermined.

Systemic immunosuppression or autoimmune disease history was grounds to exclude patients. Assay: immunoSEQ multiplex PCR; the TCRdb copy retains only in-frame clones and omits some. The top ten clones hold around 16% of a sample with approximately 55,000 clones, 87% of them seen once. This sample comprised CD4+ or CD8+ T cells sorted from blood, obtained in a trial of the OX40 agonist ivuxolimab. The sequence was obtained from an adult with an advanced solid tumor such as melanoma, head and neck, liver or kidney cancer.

The CDR3 is CASRRFQGSGNTIYF. CDR3 coding DNA: TGTGCCAGCAGGCGATTTCAGGGTTCTGGAAACACCATATATTTT. The genes are TRBV6-5 and TRBJ1-3, with a tentative D call TRBD1 (5 bases). Trimming cost V 6 bases and J 1 base, with 13 bases left between them. The CDR3 is 15 residues long. Germline V gene sequence: CDR1 MNHEY, CDR2 SVGAGI.